These 6 T cell receptor beta chains were sequenced from one sample in a study of OX40 agonist ivuxolimab in advanced cancers. This table comes from immunoSEQ multiplex PCR, and its TCRdb copy is limited to in-frame clones, with some not included. The table includes 10,000 to 15,000 clones, around four fifths detected once. The sequencing here drew on CD4+ or CD8+ T cells sorted from blood, taken in a trial of the OX40 agonist ivuxolimab. These TCRs come from an adult with an advanced solid tumor such as melanoma, head and neck, liver or kidney cancer.

The rearrangement uses TRBV28 and TRBJ2-5, with TRBD1 matching over 9 bases. The J call may be mistaken, given a closer DNA end match to TRBJ2-7. Germline CDR1 is MDHEN and CDR2 is SYDVKM. The CDR3 covers 14 residues. DNA for the CDR3: TGTGCCAGCAGTCTACAGGACAGGGGCTACGAGCAGTACTTC. Translation gives CASSLQDRGYEQYF.

The V call is TRBV14, the J call TRBJ1-2; D gene uncertain. Looked up from germline, CDR1 is SGHDN and CDR2 is FVKESK. CDR3 size: 13 residues. The ends were cut back, 4 bases at V and 8 bases at J, with 14 bases in the middle. In nucleotides, the CDR3 is TGTGCCAGCAGCCGCTGGGGAAATCGGGGCTACACCTTC. Translated, it gives CASSRWGNRGYTF.

This chain joins TRBV30 and TRBJ1-2; D unresolved. This CDR3 region has 10 residues. Trimming cost V 2 bases and J 5 bases, with 3 bases left between them. Per the germline V gene, CDR1 is GTSNPN and CDR2 is SVGIG (reference sequence). CDR3 nucleotides: TGTGCCTGGAGTCAGTATGGCTACACCTTC. This gives the protein CAWSQYGYTF.

This chain links TRBV27 with TRBJ2-7; TRBD2 matches at 7 bases. Germline loops: CDR1 MNHEY, CDR2 SMNVEV (reference sequence). The CDR3 is made up of 19 amino acids. V was clipped by 1 base and J by 0 bases; unmatched bases: 15. CDR3 loop: CASSLFYSPFSGFSYEQYF. The CDR3 nucleotides are TGTGCCAGCAGTTTATTCTATTCCCCCTTTAGCGGGTTCTCCTACGAGCAGTACTTC.

This chain links TRBV13 with TRBJ1-1, with a possible D match to TRBD1 (5 bases). Trimming removed 3 bases at V and 0 bases at J, with 11 bases between. Germline-derived CDR1 and CDR2 are PRHDT and FYEKMQ (reference sequence). The CDR3 runs to 15 residues. CDR3 DNA: TGTGCCAGCAGCTTGGGACCAGGGATGAACACTGAAGCTTTCTTT. Amino acids: CASSLGPGMNTEAFF.

The rearrangement uses TRBV7-9 and TRBJ1-2, with 9 positions matching TRBD1. The germline V gene encodes CDR1 SEHNR and CDR2 FQNEAQ (reference sequence). CDR3 length: 15 amino acids. The V and J ends lost 0 bases and 3 bases, in that order; junction bases with no gene match: 2. The CDR3: CASSLAWDRDYGYTF. The CDR3 DNA follows: TGTGCCAGCAGCTTAGCGTGGGACAGGGACTATGGCTACACCTTC.